Listed here are 30 T cell receptor beta chains from one sample, sequenced in a study of CD8 T cells in ankylosing spondylitis. Study-level results: A TCR beta motif made of about 8 highly homologous variants seemed typical of ankylosing spondylitis blood.

TCRdb recomputed calls from the 5' RACE reads with MiXCR, one row per CDR3 protein. This sample carries around 130,000 distinct CDR3 sequences, over 15% of them seen once, and the ten largest clones take around a third. These receptors have no identified antigens. Sequencing input: blood, either unsorted or a sorted T cell fraction (not recorded which). The source of these receptors is a male donor with ankylosing spondylitis.

The chain is built from TRBV7-2 and TRBJ1-5; TRBD1 might be the D (6 bases). V gave up 1 base and J gave up 7 bases, with 14 bases separating them. Germline CDR1 and CDR2: SGHTA and FQGNSA. CDR3 length equals 15 residues. The CDR3 sequence: CASSLVSTGAQPQHF. The CDR3 coding sequence is TGTGCCAGCAGCTTAGTTTCAACGGGGGCCCAGCCCCAGCATTTT.

The chain carries TRBV12-3 or TRBV12-4 and TRBJ1-1; D gene ambiguous. CDR3 length: 14 residues. V lost 1 base, J lost 0 bases, and 6 bases lay in between. DNA of the CDR3: TGTGCCAGCAGTTTAGTAGCGTTGAACACTGAAGCTTTCTTT. Residues: CASSLVALNTEAFF.

There are a few counts of this clonotype. The CDR3 spells CASSLGAGGGNREQFF. CDR3 nucleotide sequence: TGTGCCAGCAGTTTAGGGGCAGGGGGCGGAAATCGGGAGCAGTTCTTC. V usage is TRBV28 and J usage is TRBJ2-1, with 8 nucleotides matching TRBD1. V shed 2 bases and J 10 bases; nucleotides not matched to a gene: 13. The germline CDR1 and CDR2 sequences are MDHEN and SYDVKM. CDR3 length: 16 amino acids.

The gene calls are TRBV7-9 and TRBJ2-7; 9 bases are a match to TRBD1. Germline CDR1 SEHNR, CDR2 FQNEAQ (reference sequence). The CDR3 totals 15 residues. The junction had 3 bases not matched to a gene; V was cut back by 0 bases and J by 3 bases. CDR3 residues: CASSLATGGNYEQYF. The CDR3 coding sequence is TGTGCCAGCAGCTTAGCGACAGGGGGAAACTACGAGCAGTACTTC.

The chain links TRBV3-1 to TRBJ2-4; D may match TRBD1 or TRBD2 (5 bases each). CDR1 and CDR2 (germline): LGHDT, YNNKEL (reference sequence). This CDR3 is built from 16 residues. Between the trimmed V and J ends, which lost 4 bases and 0 bases, there was a span of 13 bases. The CDR3 sequence: CASSPAEGLAKNIQYF. CDR3 coding DNA: TGTGCCAGCAGCCCAGCCGAGGGGTTAGCCAAAAACATTCAGTACTTC.

This clonotype has a handful of counts. The V gene is TRBV2, the J gene TRBJ2-2; 10 nucleotides match TRBD1. Losses at the gene ends were 6 bases for V and 6 bases for J; bases not matched to a gene: 7. Looked up from germline, CDR1 is SNHLY and CDR2 is FYNNEI. CDR3 size: 15 residues. The CDR3 loop is CASRTWDRGPGELFF. CDR3 sequence (DNA): TGTGCCAGCAGGACCTGGGACAGGGGACCCGGGGAGCTGTTTTTT.

This clonotype was seen a single time. Here the CDR3 reads CATSDSGGARTETQYF. The CDR3 DNA reads as TGTGCCACCAGTGATTCTGGGGGCGCCCGGACGGAGACCCAGTACTTC. This chain uses TRBV24-1 with TRBJ2-5, with D possibly being TRBD1 (6 bases). The CDR3 is 16 amino acids. The germline V gene has CDR1 KGHDR and CDR2 SFDVKD. Trimming shortened V by 2 bases and J by 5 bases, and 17 bases separated the two germline ends.

V is TRBV7-8 and J is TRBJ2-1; D tentatively fits TRBD1 or TRBD2 (5 bases each). The germline gives CDR1 SGHVS, CDR2 FQNEAQ. V lost 1 base to trimming and J lost 6 bases, with 13 bases between them. This CDR3 has 15 amino acids. The CDR3 sequence: CASSLGDGWFNEQFF. CDR3 nucleotide sequence: TGTGCCAGCAGCTTAGGGGACGGATGGTTCAATGAGCAGTTCTTC.

The chain employs TRBV24-1 and TRBJ2-7; D perhaps matches TRBD1 (5 bases). V shed 5 bases and J shed 0 bases, with 10 bases lying between them. This CDR3 is 14 amino acids long. Germline V gives CDR1 KGHDR, CDR2 SFDVKD. The CDR3 DNA follows: TGTGCCACCAGTGCCGGCAGGGACTCCTACGAGCAGTACTTC. It codes for CATSAGRDSYEQYF.

Regarding this clonotype: With a much larger clone just one base away, this may be a read error. The chain joins TRBV7-8 to TRBJ2-7; TRBD1 might be the D (5 bases). CDR1 is SGHVS and CDR2 is FQNEAQ in the germline V gene. CDR3 length equals 13 residues. The CDR3 loop is CACSQGSSVEQYF. CDR3 DNA: TGTGCCTGCAGCCAGGGTTCTAGTGTCGAGCAGTACTTC. The variable domain in full, completed from reference TRBV7-8 and TRBJ2-7, reads GAGVSQSPRYKVAKRGQDVALRCDPISGHVSLFWYQQALGQGPEFLTYFQNEAQLDKSGLPSDRFFAERPEGSVSTLKIQRTQQEDSAVYLCACSQGSSVEQYFGPGTRLTVT.

This chain uses TRBV4-1 with TRBJ2-3; no firm D call. V was shortened by 3 bases and J by 0 bases, with 13 bases between the two germline ends. Germline values: CDR1 MGHRA, CDR2 YSYEKL. This CDR3 comprises 16 residues. The CDR3 spells CASSQPPVVSTDTQYF. Written as DNA, the CDR3 is TGCGCCAGCAGCCAGCCTCCGGTCGTTAGCACAGATACGCAGTATTTT.

The chain joins TRBV7-9 to TRBJ1-5, with D uncertain. The germline CDR1 and CDR2 sequences are SEHNR and FQNEAQ (reference sequence). V lost 5 bases and J lost 0, with 8 bases in between. CDR3 length: 14 amino acids. The CDR3 coding sequence is TGTGCCAGCAGCACCTCGATTAGCAATCAGCCCCAGCATTTT. The encoded protein is CASSTSISNQPQHF.

This clonotype was found a few times. The chain uses TRBV20-1 and TRBJ1-1; a possible D gene is TRBD1 (5 bases). The V gene's germline CDR1 is DFQATT and CDR2 SNEGSKA (reference sequence). With 1 base removed from V and 1 base from J, the gap between germline ends came to 10 bases. CDR3 size: 14 residues. The CDR3 sequence is CSARVGTANTEAFF. The CDR3 DNA sequence: TGCAGTGCTAGAGTAGGGACGGCGAACACTGAAGCTTTCTTT.

V usage is TRBV6-1 and J usage is TRBJ1-5; a weak D match, TRBD1 (5 bases). The CDR3 is made up of 15 amino acids. The V end lost 1 base, the J end lost 1 base, and 8 bases lay between the germline ends. Germline V gene sequence: CDR1 MNHNS, CDR2 SASEGT. CDR3 in DNA: TGTGCCAGCAGTGAAGGGGGCTGGAGCAATCAGCCCCAGCATTTT. Protein product: CASSEGGWSNQPQHF.

This clonotype was counted between two and nine times. This rearrangement joins TRBV6-2 or TRBV6-3 to TRBJ1-1; D is unresolved. V lost 5 bases to trimming and J lost 1 base, with 8 bases between them. This CDR3 has 13 amino acids. Germline values: CDR1 MNHEY, CDR2 SVGEGT. CDR3 in amino acids: CASSRHQNTEAFF. For the CDR3, the DNA is TGTGCCAGCAGTCGACACCAGAACACTGAAGCTTTCTTT.

A few counts support this clonotype. The V gene is TRBV29-1, the J gene TRBJ2-2; 7 bases are a match to TRBD1. V was pared by 4 bases and J by 0 bases, with 5 bases of the junction left unmatched. The CDR3 totals 15 residues. Germline V gene data show CDR1 as SQVTM and CDR2 as ANQGSEA. DNA for the CDR3: TGCAGCGTTGGGGTTAGGGGGCCGAACACCGGGGAGCTGTTTTTT. This gives the protein CSVGVRGPNTGELFF.

The chain combines TRBV6-1 with TRBJ2-1; TRBD1 is a possible D gene (6 bases). Per germline, CDR1 MNHNS and CDR2 SASEGT. The CDR3 consists of 18 residues. Trimming removed 5 bases from V and 12 bases from J, with 32 bases in between. The CDR3 nucleotides read TGTGCCAGCAGTCCCAGGTCAGGGGTTGTAGTCGGAGCCCTGGGGCAGTTCTTC. It specifies CASSPRSGVVVGALGQFF.

The rearrangement uses TRBV7-2 and TRBJ2-2; TRBD2 agrees at 12 bases. Unmatched junction bases numbered 7, after V lost 4 bases and J lost 7 bases. Germline CDR1 SGHTA, CDR2 FQGNSA. This CDR3 contains 16 residues. The CDR3 coding sequence is TGTGCCAGCAGCTCCTGGACTAGCGGGATAGTCGGGGAGCTGTTTTTT. It codes for CASSSWTSGIVGELFF.

This clonotype was observed a handful of times. CDR3 in DNA: TGTGCCAGCAGCTTACCCTCGGGACAGGGTGATAGCGGGAGCTCCTACAATGAGCAGTTCTTC. It codes for CASSLPSGQGDSGSSYNEQFF. The J gene is TRBJ2-1, the V gene TRBV11-1; D possibly matches TRBD1 or TRBD2 (9 bases each). This CDR3 has 21 residues. CDR1 and CDR2 from the germline V gene are SGHAT and FQDESV (reference sequence). Trimming stripped 2 bases from V and 0 bases from J, with 26 bases between.

This clonotype appeared a few times. The chain has TRBV27 and TRBJ2-5, with D tentatively TRBD1 or TRBD2 (6 bases each). Germline lookup yields CDR1 MNHEY and CDR2 SMNVEV (reference sequence). The CDR3 covers 11 residues. V was trimmed by 5 bases and J by 7 bases, leaving 8 bases between them. The CDR3 DNA is TGTGCCAGCAGTGGAGGGGGGACCCAGTACTTC. This codes for CASSGGGTQYF.

This clonotype has only a few counts. The chain links TRBV6-5 to TRBJ1-1; D gene ambiguous. Germline assignment: CDR1 MNHEY and CDR2 SVGAGI. Between the trimmed V and J ends, which lost 2 bases and 2 bases, there was a span of 6 bases. The CDR3 has 13 amino acids. In DNA form, the CDR3 reads TGTGCCAGCAGTTACGGGCATAACACTGAAGCTTTCTTT. Its translation is CASSYGHNTEAFF.

CDR3 residues: CSGGPGANYGYTF. DNA for the CDR3: TGCAGCGGTGGGCCAGGAGCTAACTATGGCTACACCTTC. J is TRBJ1-2 and V is TRBV29-1; D is uncertain. V lost 7 bases and J lost 0, with 12 bases in between. CDR1 is SQVTM and CDR2 is ANQGSEA in the germline V gene. This CDR3 comprises 13 residues.

This chain uses TRBV19 with TRBJ2-1, with TRBD2 matching 13 bases. CDR1 and CDR2 from the germline V gene are LNHDA and SQIVND (reference sequence). J lost 6 bases, V lost 5 bases, and 4 bases had no gene match. There are 15 residues in the CDR3. CDR3 sequence: CASSRTSGSVNEQFF. In DNA form, the CDR3 reads TGTGCCAGTAGTCGGACTAGCGGGAGTGTCAATGAGCAGTTCTTC.

The chain uses TRBV7-6 and TRBJ2-1; 10 nucleotides agree with TRBD2. Germline lookup yields CDR1 SGHVS and CDR2 FNYEAQ. This CDR3 comprises 16 residues. Germline trimming cut 1 base from V and 11 bases from J; bases unmatched to any gene: 11. CDR3 bases: TGTGCCAGCAGCTTAGATGGTGGGACTAGCGCCCTTAAGCAGTTCTTC. Amino acid sequence: CASSLDGGTSALKQFF. Full variable domain (rest looked up from reference TRBV7-6 and TRBJ2-1): GAGVSQSPRYKVTKRGQDVALRCDPISGHVSLYWYRQALGQGPEFLTYFNYEAQQDKSGLPNDRFSAERPEGSISTLTIQRTEQRDSAMYRCASSLDGGTSALKQFFGPGTRLTVL.

There are a few counts of this clonotype. The chain combines TRBV10-2 with TRBJ2-3; 8 positions match TRBD2. From germline, CDR1 is WSHSY and CDR2 SAAADI. Trimming took 10 bases from V and 5 from J; bases not matched to a gene: 11. The CDR3 has 14 amino acids. The CDR3 nucleotides read TGCGCCACCACCTCGGGACTAGGACAAGATACGCAGTATTTT. This translates into CATTSGLGQDTQYF.

This clonotype came up once. This rearrangement joins TRBV14 to TRBJ1-1; D unclear. CDR1 is SGHDN, CDR2 FVKESK, per germline. This CDR3 is built from 13 residues. The V end lost 4 bases, the J end lost 3 bases, and 9 bases lay between the germline ends. CDR3 residues: CASSLLGHTEAFF. The DNA of the CDR3 is TGTGCCAGCAGCCTCCTAGGCCACACTGAAGCTTTCTTT. The full variable domain, with the rest looked up from reference TRBV14 and TRBJ1-1, is EAGVTQFPSHSVIEKGQTVTLRCDPISGHDNLYWYRRVMGKEIKFLLHFVKESKQDESGMPNNRFLAERTGGTYSTLKVQPAELEDSGVYFCASSLLGHTEAFFGQGTRLTVV.

The rearrangement links TRBV3-1 to TRBJ2-7; D tentatively fits TRBD1 or TRBD2 (5 bases each). The CDR3 has 15 amino acids. V lost 1 base, J lost 2 bases, and 12 bases lay in between. Germline V gives CDR1 LGHDT, CDR2 YNNKEL (reference sequence). CDR3 DNA sequence: TGTGCCAGCAGCCAAGCCTGGGACGGAACCTACGAGCAGTACTTC. Translated, it gives CASSQAWDGTYEQYF.

Ten or more counts support this clonotype. This CDR3 reads CASNTPFDRPNQPQHF. CDR3 sequence (DNA): TGTGCCAGCAACACGCCCTTCGACAGGCCTAATCAGCCCCAGCATTTT. The chain couples TRBV6-2 or TRBV6-3 to TRBJ1-5; a possible D gene is TRBD1 (6 bases). In germline, CDR1 is MNHEY, CDR2 SVGEGT. This CDR3 comprises 16 residues. The germline V and J ends were trimmed by 7 bases and 4 bases, with 20 bases remaining between them.

J is TRBJ2-2 and V is TRBV4-1, with D perhaps being TRBD1 or TRBD2 (7 bases each). The germline V gene has CDR1 MGHRA and CDR2 YSYEKL. The CDR3 spans 16 residues. The V end was cut by 0 bases, the J end by 5 bases, with 13 bases between. The CDR3 DNA is TGCGCCAGCAGCCAAGAAGGGAGGGGGCTGACCGGGGAGCTGTTTTTT. Translation gives CASSQEGRGLTGELFF.

This clonotype was found a few times. The chain has TRBV29-1 and TRBJ1-1; weak D call: TRBD1 (5 bases). In germline, CDR1 is SQVTM, CDR2 ANQGSEA. The ends were cut back, 6 bases at V and 3 bases at J, with 17 bases in the middle. CDR3 length: 14 amino acids. CDR3 DNA: TGCAGCGTCGGCTCTGGGGCTTGGGACACTGAAGCTTTCTTT. As protein: CSVGSGAWDTEAFF.